The sequence of this TCR beta chain was determined in a study of cytomegalovirus exposure and HLA in healthy donors. This PCR relied on a set of 60 Vbeta primers and 13 Jbeta primers. Libraries were prepared by immunoSEQ multiplex PCR; TCRdb keeps only in-frame clonotypes and omits some of them. The data contain some 170,000 clones, roughly 79% of them singletons. Germline CDR1 and CDR2: SGHDT and YYEEEE. CDR3 length: 13 amino acids. V dropped 1 base and J dropped 7 bases, with 9 bases sitting between them. On this clone: What it binds is unknown.

Broader study findings: Cytomegalovirus status was reportedly diagnosed by the classifier with high specificity and sensitivity. Later analysis reportedly placed an Asian-associated ancestry cluster below the roughly 640-donor mean in N-insertions.

Donors were ostensibly healthy at sampling, although undocumented immune exposures were probable. This clonotype was sampled from a man aged 40-55 years in good health and CMV-seropositive. Sequenced input: PBMCs. The V gene is TRBV5-6, the J gene TRBJ1-5; the D is unclear. CDR3 bases: TGTGCCAGCAGCTTGAGCTCCCGCCAGCCCCAGCATTTT. Translated, it gives CASSLSSRQPQHF.